The 25 T cell receptor beta chains reported below all come from one sample, sequenced in a study of blood T cells in healthy people across ages. Alongside a J-beta primer mix, a sample-barcoded 5' primer served in a second PCR lasting about 7 to 12 cycles. TCRdb processed the 5' RACE reads anew with MiXCR; each CDR3 protein has one entry. Of approximately 1,000,000 distinct CDR3 sequences listed, 40% to 45% were seen once; the top ten hold approximately 20%. Sequencing was done on a sample of blood. Receptor source: a woman aged 55-69 years in good health.

The chain uses TRBV3-1 and TRBJ2-3; 9 bases line up with TRBD2. This CDR3 region has 15 residues. With V trimmed by 4 bases and J by 4 bases, 6 bases remained unmatched. Germline loops: CDR1 LGHDT, CDR2 YNNKEL (reference sequence). This CDR3 reads CASSRGGRASDTQYF. The DNA of the CDR3 is TGTGCCAGCAGCCGGGGCGGGAGGGCCTCAGATACGCAGTATTTT.

The chain links TRBV29-1 to TRBJ2-4; possibly TRBD2 for D (5 bases). The germline gives CDR1 SQVTM, CDR2 ANQGSEA. This CDR3 is 13 amino acids long. Trimming took 2 bases from V and 7 from J, leaving 12 bases between them. The CDR3 spells CSVEYGGDNIQYF. Here the CDR3 DNA reads TGCAGCGTTGAATATGGAGGTGATAACATTCAGTACTTC.

V and J are TRBV5-6 and TRBJ2-5; D might be TRBD1 (7 bases). The CDR3 covers 16 residues. Trimming took off 1 base at V and 2 bases at J, with 15 bases between the two ends. CDR1 and CDR2 from the germline V gene are SGHDT and YYEEEE. CDR3 in DNA: TGTGCCAGCAGCTTGTTAGGCAGGGGGGAACAAGAGACCCAGTACTTC. It specifies CASSLLGRGEQETQYF. The variable domain in full, with the rest retrieved from reference TRBV5-6 and TRBJ2-5, is DAGVTQSPTHLIKTRGQQVTLRCSPKSGHDTVSWYQQALGQGPQFIFQYYEEEERQRGNFPDRFSGHQFPNYSSELNVNALLLGDSALYLCASSLLGRGEQETQYFGPGTRLLVL.

V and J are TRBV29-1 and TRBJ2-3; 7 nucleotides agree with TRBD1. The trim removed 4 bases at V and 6 bases at J, leaving 7 bases unmatched. The CDR3 covers 13 residues. Germline assignment: CDR1 SQVTM and CDR2 ANQGSEA. CDR3 residues: CSVGPPQGDTQYF. The CDR3 coding sequence is TGCAGCGTTGGACCACCACAGGGGGATACGCAGTATTTT.

This sequence joins TRBV20-1 and TRBJ2-7; possibly TRBD1 or TRBD2 for D (5 bases each). CDR3 size: 14 residues. Germline lookup yields CDR1 DFQATT and CDR2 SNEGSKA (reference sequence). Deletions cut 1 base from V and 4 bases from J, with 14 bases between. The CDR3 DNA reads as TGCAGTGCTAGAGCTAACTCGGGACCTTACGAGCAGTACTTC. Its protein is CSARANSGPYEQYF.

This clonotype has only a few counts. The chain has TRBV20-1 and TRBJ2-1, with 10 bases lining up with TRBD2. The trim removed 1 base at V and 10 bases at J, leaving 7 bases unmatched. The germline CDR1 and CDR2 sequences are DFQATT and SNEGSKA (reference sequence). The CDR3 runs to 14 residues. This CDR3 is CSARGLAGEWEQFF. The CDR3, as DNA: TGCAGTGCTAGAGGCCTAGCGGGAGAATGGGAGCAGTTCTTC.

The rearrangement links TRBV5-5 to TRBJ1-1; D is ambiguous. This CDR3 spans 13 amino acids. Per germline, CDR1 SGHKS and CDR2 YYEKEE (reference sequence). V was clipped by 3 bases and J by 6 bases, with 12 bases between them. As DNA, the CDR3 is TGTGCCAGCAGCTCCCCGAATTCGGCTGAAGCTTTCTTT. Translation: CASSSPNSAEAFF. The full variable domain, with the rest looked up from reference TRBV5-5 and TRBJ1-1, is DAGVTQSPTHLIKTRGQQVTLRCSPISGHKSVSWYQQVLGQGPQFIFQYYEKEERGRGNFPDRFSARQFPNYSSELNVNALLLGDSALYLCASSSPNSAEAFFGQGTRLTVV.

The chain is built from TRBV6-6 and TRBJ1-6; 7 nucleotides line up with TRBD1. Germline CDR1 reads MNHNY; CDR2 reads SVGAGI (reference sequence). With 9 bases clipped from V and 10 bases from J, the junction kept 9 bases outside the gene matches. The CDR3 covers 13 residues. The CDR3 loop reads CASTLRGRSPLHF. CDR3 sequence (DNA): TGTGCCAGTACCCTGAGGGGGCGATCACCCCTCCACTTT.

The chain links TRBV5-5 to TRBJ1-2; 8 nucleotides line up with TRBD1. This CDR3 comprises 15 residues. V lost 4 bases to trimming and J lost 1 base; unmatched junction nucleotides: 6. Germline CDR1 and CDR2: SGHKS and YYEKEE (reference sequence). CDR3 loop: CASSPPGQDNYGYTF. In DNA form, the CDR3 reads TGTGCCAGCAGCCCCCCGGGACAGGATAACTATGGCTACACCTTC.

The rearrangement uses TRBV29-1 and TRBJ2-7; 8 nucleotides agree with TRBD2. The CDR3 sequence is 14 residues long. V dropped 2 bases and J dropped 2; count of bases not matched to a gene: 5. The V gene's germline CDR1 is SQVTM and CDR2 ANQGSEA. In DNA, the CDR3 is TGCAGCGTTGAAAAATTAGCGGGGACCTACGAGCAGTACTTC. Its protein product is CSVEKLAGTYEQYF.

This chain joins TRBV2 and TRBJ2-7, with 7 bases that match TRBD2. The J call may be faulty, since TRBJ2-5 better matches the DNA end. The germline V gene encodes CDR1 SNHLY and CDR2 FYNNEI. The length of the CDR3 is 16 residues. CDR3 residues: CASSEWWEGQKETQYF. Here the CDR3 DNA reads TGTGCCAGCAGTGAATGGTGGGAGGGCCAGAAGGAGACCCAGTACTTC.

This clonotype was seen ten or more times. V gene TRBV20-1 combines with J gene TRBJ2-1; 10 bases agree with TRBD2. Germline loops: CDR1 DFQATT, CDR2 SNEGSKA (reference sequence). This CDR3 region has 14 residues. Trimming cost V 3 bases and J 6 bases; bases outside gene matches: 5. The CDR3 loop is CSARLLAGLNEQFF. The CDR3 nucleotides read TGCAGTGCTAGGTTACTAGCGGGACTCAATGAGCAGTTCTTC.

This clonotype appeared a few times. This chain links TRBV19 with TRBJ2-5; TRBD1 agrees at 7 bases. The V gene end was trimmed by 2 bases and the J gene end by 2 bases; junction bases not matched to a gene: 2. The CDR3 is 14 amino acids. Per germline, CDR1 LNHDA and CDR2 SQIVND (reference sequence). The CDR3 DNA follows: TGTGCCAGTAGTATATCCAGGGGGCAAGAGACCCAGTACTTC. This translates into CASSISRGQETQYF.

This clonotype was seen only a few times. CDR3 protein: CASSGGTVQETQYF. CDR3 nucleotide sequence: TGTGCCAGCAGCGGAGGGACAGTCCAAGAGACCCAGTACTTC. The V call is TRBV2, the J call TRBJ2-5; D perhaps matches TRBD1 (7 bases). This CDR3 contains 14 residues. The V end lost 6 bases, the J end lost 1 base, and 12 bases lay between the germline ends. Germline V CDR1 and CDR2: SNHLY, FYNNEI.

The chain recombines TRBV20-1 with TRBJ1-2; a weak D match, TRBD1 (6 bases). The germline V gene encodes CDR1 DFQATT and CDR2 SNEGSKA (reference sequence). V was cut by 2 bases and J by 7 bases, with 11 bases left in between. The CDR3 sequence is 12 residues long. The CDR3 here is CSARKEGGGYTF. The CDR3 bases are TGCAGTGCTAGAAAAGAAGGGGGTGGCTACACCTTC.

This chain uses TRBV21-1 with TRBJ2-7; the listed D gene, TRBD2, was not tested against the DNA. TRBV21-1 is labeled a pseudogene. The CDR3 extends over 21 amino acids. In DNA, the CDR3 is TGTGCCAGCAGCAAATCGTGGTTGGATTTCCCTAGCGGGAGTAAGTCCTACGAGCAGTACTTC. Encoded protein: CASSKSWLDFPSGSKSYEQYF.

V is TRBV29-1 and J is TRBJ2-7, with D hard to call. V was shortened by 0 bases and J by 6 bases, with 12 bases between the two germline ends. The germline gives CDR1 SQVTM, CDR2 ANQGSEA. The CDR3 is 13 residues long. CDR3 region: CSVEEPLGIEQYF. DNA for the CDR3: TGCAGCGTTGAAGAACCTCTTGGGATCGAGCAGTACTTC.

The J gene is TRBJ2-1, the V gene TRBV5-6; D is unresolved. This CDR3 is built from 16 residues. Looked up from germline, CDR1 is SGHDT and CDR2 is YYEEEE. V was cut by 2 bases and J by 3 bases, with 15 bases left in between. The CDR3 DNA follows: TGTGCCAGCAGCTTAATCCGGACCTCCAGCTACAATGAGCAGTTCTTC. Amino acids: CASSLIRTSSYNEQFF.

The rearrangement links TRBV7-2 to TRBJ2-2; 12 nucleotides agree with TRBD2. The V gene's germline CDR1 is SGHTA and CDR2 FQGNSA. The CDR3 is 16 amino acids. Trimming removed 4 bases from V and 4 bases from J; junction bases left unmatched: 4. In DNA, the CDR3 is TGTGCCAGCAGCTCTTCTAGCGGGGGGGCCACCGGGGAGCTGTTTTTT. It specifies CASSSSSGGATGELFF.

A few counts support this clonotype. J is TRBJ2-7 and V is TRBV27; D uncertain. Germline CDR1 and CDR2: MNHEY and SMNVEV (reference sequence). The CDR3 has 11 residues. V was pared by 5 bases and J by 7 bases, with 9 bases between. DNA of the CDR3: TGTGCCAGCAGTAACCGTAAGGAGCAGTACTTC. Translated: CASSNRKEQYF.

Worth noting for this clonotype: The junction does not match germline at one end; this may be a read error. This chain uses TRBV7-9 with TRBJ1-5; weak D call: TRBD1 (5 bases). Germline V gene lookup returns CDR1 SEHNR and CDR2 FQNEAQ (reference sequence). The CDR3 extends over 14 amino acids. CDR3 loop: CASSYQGNNRPQHF. The CDR3 DNA follows: TGTGCCAGCAGTTACCAGGGAAACAATCGGCCCCAGCATTTT.

In this sample, this clonotype turned up a few times. This rearrangement joins TRBV12-3 or TRBV12-4 to TRBJ2-7; 10 positions agree with TRBD1. This CDR3 has 16 residues. The V segment lost 5 bases and the J segment 3 bases; nucleotides outside the gene matches: 10. The CDR3 protein is CASSPQTGGAFYEQYF. For the CDR3, the DNA is TGTGCCAGCAGTCCTCAGACAGGGGGCGCCTTCTACGAGCAGTACTTC.

This clonotype was observed a handful of times. The chain uses TRBV6-6 and TRBJ2-1; 11 nucleotides agree with TRBD2. The CDR3 is 14 amino acids. Germline assignment: CDR1 MNHNY and CDR2 SVGAGI (reference sequence). V gave up 2 bases and J gave up 6 bases; unmatched junction bases: 0. The CDR3 loop reads CASSYTSGSNEQFF. The CDR3 DNA reads TGTGCCAGCAGTTACACTAGCGGGAGCAATGAGCAGTTCTTC.

This clonotype occurred a few times. The chain carries TRBV4-2 and TRBJ2-3; D is perhaps TRBD2 (5 bases). From germline, CDR1 is LGHNA and CDR2 YNFKEQ. Trimming removed 0 bases from V and 0 bases from J, with 16 bases in between. The CDR3 runs 18 residues. CDR3 sequence: CASSQEYKRSTSTDTQYF. DNA for the CDR3: TGTGCCAGCAGCCAAGAATATAAGCGGTCCACTAGCACAGATACGCAGTATTTT.

This chain joins TRBV12-3 or TRBV12-4 and TRBJ1-2; TRBD1 is a possible D gene (6 bases). The CDR3 has 13 amino acids. V was trimmed by 3 bases and J by 4 bases, leaving 9 bases between them. The CDR3 loop is CASSFSGAYGYTF. As DNA, the CDR3 is TGTGCCAGCAGTTTTTCAGGGGCCTATGGCTACACCTTC.